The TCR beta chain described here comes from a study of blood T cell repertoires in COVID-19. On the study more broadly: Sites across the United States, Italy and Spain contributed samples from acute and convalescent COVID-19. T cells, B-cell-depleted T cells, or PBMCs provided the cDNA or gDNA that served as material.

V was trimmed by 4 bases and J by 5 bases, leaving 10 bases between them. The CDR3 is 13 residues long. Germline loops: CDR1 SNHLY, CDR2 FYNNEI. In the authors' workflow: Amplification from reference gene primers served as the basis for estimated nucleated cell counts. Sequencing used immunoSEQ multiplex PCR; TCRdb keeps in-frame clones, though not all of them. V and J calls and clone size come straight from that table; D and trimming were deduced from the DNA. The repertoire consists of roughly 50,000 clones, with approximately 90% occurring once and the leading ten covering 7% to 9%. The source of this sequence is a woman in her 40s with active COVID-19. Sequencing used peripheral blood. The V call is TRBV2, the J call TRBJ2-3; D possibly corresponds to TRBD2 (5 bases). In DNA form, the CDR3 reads TGTGCCAGCAGTGTGGATCGGGGAGATACGCAGTATTTT. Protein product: CASSVDRGDTQYF.